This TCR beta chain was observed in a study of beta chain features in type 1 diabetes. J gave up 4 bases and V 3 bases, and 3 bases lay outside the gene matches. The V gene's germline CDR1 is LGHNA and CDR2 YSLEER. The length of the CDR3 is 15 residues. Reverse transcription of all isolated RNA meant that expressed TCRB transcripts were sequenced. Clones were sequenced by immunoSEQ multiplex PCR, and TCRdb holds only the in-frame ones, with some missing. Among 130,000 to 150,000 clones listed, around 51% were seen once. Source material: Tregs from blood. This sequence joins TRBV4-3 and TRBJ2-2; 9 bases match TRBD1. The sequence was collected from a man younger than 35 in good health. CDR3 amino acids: CASSQRTGVTGELFF. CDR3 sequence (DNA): TGCGCCAGCAGCCAGAGGACAGGGGTCACCGGGGAGCTGTTTTTT.